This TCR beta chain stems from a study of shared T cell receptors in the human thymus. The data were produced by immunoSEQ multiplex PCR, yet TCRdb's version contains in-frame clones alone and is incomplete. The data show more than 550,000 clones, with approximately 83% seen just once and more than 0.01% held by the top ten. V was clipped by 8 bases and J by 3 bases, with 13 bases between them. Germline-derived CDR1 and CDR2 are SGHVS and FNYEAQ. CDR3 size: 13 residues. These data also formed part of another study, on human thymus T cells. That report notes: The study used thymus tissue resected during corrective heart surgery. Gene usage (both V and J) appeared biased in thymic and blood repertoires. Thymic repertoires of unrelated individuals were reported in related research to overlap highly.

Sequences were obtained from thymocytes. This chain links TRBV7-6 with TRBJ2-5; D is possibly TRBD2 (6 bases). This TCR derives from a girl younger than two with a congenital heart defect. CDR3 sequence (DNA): TGTGCCAGCGGGAAGCGGGTAAAAGAGACCCAGTACTTC. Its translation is CASGKRVKETQYF.